These 30 T cell receptor beta chains came from one sample sequenced in a study of control samples from healthy donors and cancer patients. TCRdb keeps only in-frame clones here, not all; method: immunoSEQ multiplex PCR. The table has about 84,000 clones, 65% to 90% seen once. Sequencing input: PBMCs. The receptors were gathered from a man in his 60s with head and neck cancer.

The genes are TRBV11-2 and TRBJ2-3; TRBD2 might be the D (5 bases). V was shortened by 2 bases and J by 6 bases, with 21 bases between the two germline ends. CDR3 length: 17 amino acids. CDR1 is SGHAT and CDR2 is FQNNGV in the germline V gene. The chain's CDR3 is CASSLRPGLLAPDTQYF. In DNA, the CDR3 is TGTGCCAGCAGCTTACGGCCAGGACTCCTAGCCCCGGATACGCAGTATTTT. Drawing the rest from reference TRBV11-2 and TRBJ2-3, the complete variable domain is EAGVAQSPRYKIIEKRQSVAFWCNPISGHATLYWYQQILGQGPKLLIQFQNNGVVDDSQLPKDRFSAERLKGVDSTLKIQPAKLEDSAVYLCASSLRPGLLAPDTQYFGPGTRLTVL.

The J gene is TRBJ2-1, the V gene TRBV3-1 (or the pseudogene TRBV3-2), with 12 bases aligning to TRBD2. This CDR3 has 15 residues. V lost 6 bases to trimming and J lost 8 bases; unmatched junction nucleotides: 8. The germline gives CDR1 LGHDT, CDR2 YNNKEL (reference sequence). CDR3: CASSLAGGPLHEQFF. The DNA for the CDR3 is TGTGCCAGCAGTCTAGCGGGAGGGCCTCTACATGAGCAGTTCTTC.

The rearrangement joins TRBV2 to TRBJ2-6; D is possibly TRBD1 (5 bases). This CDR3 region has 14 residues. V dropped 8 bases and J dropped 0 bases, with 8 bases sitting between them. Per the germline V gene, CDR1 is SNHLY and CDR2 is FYNNEI. Here the CDR3 DNA reads TGTGCCAGCGGGGCGACCTCTGGGGCCAACGTCCTGACTTTC. Protein: CASGATSGANVLTF.

This clone appeared once. V is TRBV11-3 and J is TRBJ2-1; weak D call: TRBD2 (6 bases). Germline V CDR1 and CDR2: SGHNT, YENEEA. The CDR3 sequence is 15 residues long. V dropped 3 bases and J dropped 4 bases, with 13 bases sitting between them. The CDR3 loop is CASSLGTPIYNEQFF. The CDR3 region has the DNA TGTGCCAGCAGCTTGGGGACTCCCATATACAATGAGCAGTTCTTC. Using reference TRBV11-3 and TRBJ2-1 for the parts outside the CDR3, the full variable domain is EAGVVQSPRYKIIEKKQPVAFWCNPISGHNTLYWYLQNLGQGPELLIRYENEEAVDDSQLPKDRFSAERLKGVDSTLKIQPAELGDSAVYLCASSLGTPIYNEQFFGPGTRLTVL.

The CDR3, as DNA: TGTGCCAGCAGTTTGACGGCTTCTACCGGGGAGCTGTTTTTT. This encodes CASSLTASTGELFF. This rearrangement joins TRBV6-5 to TRBJ2-2; D is ambiguous. The germline V and J ends were trimmed by 4 bases and 5 bases, with 11 bases remaining between them. This CDR3 has 14 amino acids. Germline values: CDR1 MNHEY, CDR2 SVGAGI.

The chain combines TRBV28 with TRBJ2-7; no definite D call. The CDR3 spans 12 residues. The germline gives CDR1 MDHEN, CDR2 SYDVKM. Trimming left V 2 bases short and J 2 bases short, with 4 bases between. Written as DNA, the CDR3 is TGTGCCAGCAGTTTACGCCCCTACGAGCAGTACTTC. Its protein product is CASSLRPYEQYF.

V usage is TRBV7-2 and J usage is TRBJ2-5; 7 bases align to TRBD1. J gave up 2 bases and V 4 bases, and 7 bases lay outside the gene matches. CDR3 length: 15 amino acids. The V gene's germline CDR1 is SGHTA and CDR2 FQGNSA. The CDR3, as DNA: TGTGCCAGCAGCTCGTACAGGGGCCTACAAGAGACCCAGTACTTC. It is translated as CASSSYRGLQETQYF.

CDR3 in DNA: TGCAGCGTTAGGGACAACACTGAAGCTTTCTTT. As protein: CSVRDNTEAFF. The V and J genes are TRBV29-1 and TRBJ1-1, with D maybe TRBD1 (5 bases). There are 11 residues in the CDR3. Germline assignment: CDR1 SQVTM and CDR2 ANQGSEA. Trimming took 5 bases from V and 2 from J, leaving 6 bases between them.

V and J are TRBV12-5 and TRBJ2-7, with TRBD1 as a possible D gene (6 bases). Germline loops: CDR1 LGHNT, CDR2 FRNRAP. The CDR3 runs to 13 residues. V lost 7 bases, J lost 6 bases, and 16 bases lay in between. The CDR3 DNA sequence: TGTGCTAGTGCCACAACGCAGGGGTCCGAGCAGTACTTC. This codes for CASATTQGSEQYF.

The rearrangement links TRBV12-5 to TRBJ2-2; D is possibly TRBD2 (6 bases). The CDR3 runs 14 residues. CDR1 is LGHNT, CDR2 FRNRAP, per germline. The V and J ends lost 2 bases and 4 bases respectively, with 8 bases between them. The CDR3 is CASGLYGGTGELFF. The CDR3 DNA reads TGTGCTAGTGGTTTGTACGGGGGCACCGGGGAGCTGTTTTTT.

V usage is TRBV2 and J usage is TRBJ2-1, with unresolved D. Germline CDR1 is SNHLY and CDR2 is FYNNEI. V lost 8 bases and J lost 5, with 7 bases in between. There are 11 residues in the CDR3. CDR3 loop: CASSYDNEQFF. The CDR3 coding sequence is TGTGCCAGCTCATACGACAATGAGCAGTTCTTC. Full variable domain (rest looked up from reference TRBV2 and TRBJ2-1): EPEVTQTPSHQVTQMGQEVILRCVPISNHLYFYWYRQILGQKVEFLVSFYNNEISEKSEIFDDQFSVERPDGSNFTLKIRSTKLEDSAMYFCASSYDNEQFFGPGTRLTVL.

The rearrangement uses TRBV6-5 and TRBJ1-5; the D is unclear. Germline CDR1 is MNHEY and CDR2 is SVGAGI. The CDR3 covers 15 residues. Trimming took 6 bases from V and 6 from J, leaving 18 bases between them. The CDR3 loop is CASRPILTHGQPQHF. Written as DNA, the CDR3 is TGTGCCAGCAGGCCTATATTAACCCACGGTCAGCCCCAGCATTTT.

The gene calls are TRBV7-9 and TRBJ2-7; D gene ambiguous. This CDR3 is 11 amino acids long. Between the trimmed V and J ends, which lost 1 base and 5 bases, there was a span of 3 bases. Germline assignment: CDR1 SEHNR and CDR2 FQNEAQ (reference sequence). The DNA for the CDR3 is TGTGCCAGCAGCTTAGTACACGAGCAGTACTTC. This translates into CASSLVHEQYF.

This sequence joins TRBV10-3 and TRBJ1-1, with D perhaps matching TRBD1 (6 bases). Trimming took 6 bases from V and 0 from J, leaving 14 bases between them. This CDR3 contains 15 residues. Germline CDR1 reads ENHRY; CDR2 reads SYGVKD. In nucleotides, the CDR3 is TGTGCCATCAGCCAGGGGATCGTCGTGAACACTGAAGCTTTCTTT. Amino acid sequence: CAISQGIVVNTEAFF.

This chain connects TRBV28 to TRBJ2-7; D not resolved. Germline values: CDR1 MDHEN, CDR2 SYDVKM. The V and J ends lost 6 bases and 3 bases respectively, with 15 bases between them. The CDR3 runs to 14 residues. The DNA of the CDR3 is TGTGCCAGCAGCCCAAGGAGCGCCCACTACGAGCAGTACTTC. Residues: CASSPRSAHYEQYF.

This clone showed up just a few times. V usage is TRBV5-1 and J usage is TRBJ2-1; D tentatively reads TRBD1 or TRBD2 (6 bases each). Trimming cost V 5 bases and J 8 bases, with 11 bases left between them. The CDR3 length is 12 residues. The germline gives CDR1 SGHRS, CDR2 YFSETQ. This CDR3 reads CASSSEGDEQFF. In nucleotides, the CDR3 is TGCGCCAGCAGTTCGGAGGGGGATGAGCAGTTCTTC.

The chain couples TRBV6-5 to TRBJ2-2, with D unresolved. V was shortened by 4 bases and J by 4 bases, with 13 bases between the two germline ends. The CDR3 sequence is 15 residues long. In germline, CDR1 is MNHEY, CDR2 SVGAGI. The CDR3 here is CASSSLLGGTGELFF. DNA of the CDR3: TGTGCCAGCAGTTCTCTCTTGGGTGGCACCGGGGAGCTGTTTTTT.

V is TRBV10-3 and J is TRBJ1-1, with D perhaps matching TRBD1 (5 bases). V was cut by 11 bases and J by 4 bases, with 17 bases left in between. There are 13 residues in the CDR3. The germline V gene has CDR1 ENHRY and CDR2 SYGVKD. In DNA, the CDR3 is TGTGCCGCTGACCCCGGGACGGGCACTGAAGCTTTCTTT. As protein: CAADPGTGTEAFF.

Written as DNA, the CDR3 is TGTGCCAGCAGTGAGGTTTCTTGGGGGACTGAAGCTTTCTTT. Translating it yields CASSEVSWGTEAFF. The chain combines TRBV2 with TRBJ1-1; a weak D match, TRBD1 (5 bases). The V gene lost 3 bases and the J gene lost 5 bases, with 13 bases spanning the gap. In germline, CDR1 is SNHLY, CDR2 FYNNEI. CDR3 length: 14 amino acids. Looking up the rest from reference TRBV2 and TRBJ1-1 gives the full variable domain: EPEVTQTPSHQVTQMGQEVILRCVPISNHLYFYWYRQILGQKVEFLVSFYNNEISEKSEIFDDQFSVERPDGSNFTLKIRSTKLEDSAMYFCASSEVSWGTEAFFGQGTRLTVV.

J is TRBJ2-1 and V is TRBV2; D ambiguous. Trimming took off 6 bases at V and 8 bases at J, with 14 bases between the two ends. CDR1 is SNHLY and CDR2 is FYNNEI in the germline V gene. The CDR3 sequence is 13 residues long. This CDR3 is CASSPGDWYEQFF. The CDR3, as DNA: TGTGCCAGCAGCCCAGGAGACTGGTATGAGCAGTTCTTC.

The chain joins TRBV5-5 to TRBJ2-3; perhaps TRBD1 as D (5 bases). V dropped 2 bases and J dropped 0 bases, with 7 bases sitting between them. CDR3 size: 14 residues. CDR1 is SGHKS, CDR2 YYEKEE, per germline (reference sequence). In DNA, the CDR3 is TGTGCCAGCAGCTTCAGGGCGAGCACAGATACGCAGTATTTT. Protein product: CASSFRASTDTQYF.

This rearrangement joins TRBV18 to TRBJ1-4; D is unresolved. This CDR3 contains 13 residues. Trimming removed 4 bases at V and 3 bases at J, with 6 bases between. Germline V CDR1 and CDR2: KGHSH, LQKENI. CDR3 loop: CASSRGSNEKLFF. CDR3 in DNA: TGTGCCAGCTCACGGGGATCTAATGAAAAACTGTTTTTT. The complete variable domain, with remaining parts taken from reference TRBV18 and TRBJ1-4, reads NAGVMQNPRHLVRRRGQEARLRCSPMKGHSHVYWYRQLPEEGLKFMVYLQKENIIDESGMPKERFSAEFPKEGPSILRIQQVVRGDSAAYFCASSRGSNEKLFFGSGTQLSVL.

The rearrangement links TRBV6-4 to TRBJ1-6; D call uncertain. The CDR3 runs to 15 residues. The germline V gene encodes CDR1 MRHNA and CDR2 SNTAGT. The germline V and J ends were trimmed by 3 bases and 4 bases, with 10 bases remaining between them. The CDR3 loop is CASSEGPGYNSPLHF. The CDR3 DNA sequence: TGTGCCAGCAGTGAGGGCCCGGGGTATAATTCACCCCTCCACTTT.

The chain links TRBV10-3 to TRBJ2-7; D unresolved. The V gene lost 2 bases and the J gene lost 1 base, with 6 bases spanning the gap. Per germline, CDR1 ENHRY and CDR2 SYGVKD. This CDR3 region has 13 residues. CDR3 amino acids: CAISEDTSYEQYF. CDR3 DNA sequence: TGTGCCATCAGTGAGGACACTTCCTACGAGCAGTACTTC.

Worth noting for this clone: A junction boundary mismatches the germline segment, possibly from a read error. The gene calls are TRBV4-1 and TRBJ2-3; 14 nucleotides align to TRBD2. This CDR3 region has 20 residues. Per the germline V gene, CDR1 is MGHRA and CDR2 is YSYEKL. Here the CDR3 reads CASRHAGGTSGRRRTDTQYF. Written as DNA, the CDR3 is TGCGCCAGCCGCCACGCCGGGGGGACTAGCGGGAGACGACGCACAGATACGCAGTATTTT.

The chain carries TRBV24-1 and TRBJ2-5; weak D call: TRBD2 (7 bases). Trimming left V 4 bases short and J 9 bases short, with 14 bases between. CDR3 size: 13 residues. Germline CDR1 KGHDR, CDR2 SFDVKD. CDR3 residues: CATSDMRGRAQYF. DNA for the CDR3: TGTGCCACCAGTGACATGAGGGGGAGGGCCCAGTACTTC.

The V and J genes are TRBV11-3 and TRBJ1-1, with D maybe TRBD1 (5 bases). CDR1 and CDR2 (germline): SGHNT, YENEEA. V was shortened by 5 bases and J by 0 bases, with 10 bases between the two germline ends. This CDR3 comprises 14 residues. The CDR3, as DNA: TGTGCCAGCAGCCAAACAGGCTTGAACACTGAAGCTTTCTTT. Its protein is CASSQTGLNTEAFF.

The chain carries TRBV18 and TRBJ1-2; TRBD1 matches at 7 bases. The length of the CDR3 is 14 residues. Per germline, CDR1 KGHSH and CDR2 LQKENI. Losses at the gene ends were 6 bases for V and 7 bases for J; bases not matched to a gene: 11. This CDR3 reads CASSYTGTARGYTF. DNA for the CDR3: TGTGCCAGCTCCTACACAGGGACAGCCCGTGGCTACACCTTC. The variable domain in full, completed from reference TRBV18 and TRBJ1-2, reads NAGVMQNPRHLVRRRGQEARLRCSPMKGHSHVYWYRQLPEEGLKFMVYLQKENIIDESGMPKERFSAEFPKEGPSILRIQQVVRGDSAAYFCASSYTGTARGYTFGSGTRLTVV.

The rearrangement links TRBV28 to TRBJ2-5; D unclear. The CDR3 contains 13 residues. Germline-derived CDR1 and CDR2 are MDHEN and SYDVKM. V was pared by 8 bases and J by 5 bases, with 15 bases between. Here the CDR3 DNA reads TGTGCCAGCTCGCGTGGGATGGGTGAGACCCAGTACTTC. Translating gives CASSRGMGETQYF.

The chain joins TRBV5-1 to TRBJ1-6; D gene uncertain. The CDR3 sequence is 16 residues long. The germline V gene has CDR1 SGHRS and CDR2 YFSETQ. With 0 bases removed from V and 10 bases from J, the gap between germline ends came to 17 bases. The CDR3 protein is CASSLALLQAGSPLHF. For the CDR3, the DNA is TGCGCCAGCAGCTTGGCCCTACTTCAGGCGGGCTCACCCCTCCACTTT.